Presented here are 10 T cell receptor beta chains from one specimen sequenced in a study of blood T cells in healthy people across ages. A sample-barcoded 5' primer and a J-beta primer mix were used in a second PCR of roughly 6 to 11 cycles. MiXCR was run by TCRdb on the 5' RACE reads, yielding one entry per CDR3 protein. The sample gives about 580,000 distinct CDR3 sequences, around half of which show up once; around 24% is in the top ten. The sample consisted of blood. The receptors come from a man older than 75 in good health.

V usage is TRBV7-2 and J usage is TRBJ2-5; D not certain. Trimming took off 2 bases at V and 0 bases at J, with 7 bases between the two ends. Germline V gene sequence: CDR1 SGHTA, CDR2 FQGNSA. This CDR3 is 14 amino acids long. The CDR3 loop is CASSLHGNQETQYF. CDR3 in DNA: TGTGCCAGCAGCTTACACGGCAACCAAGAGACCCAGTACTTC.

V and J are TRBV20-1 and TRBJ1-1, with D perhaps matching TRBD1 (6 bases). From germline, CDR1 is DFQATT and CDR2 SNEGSKA (reference sequence). The germline V and J ends were trimmed by 5 bases and 2 bases, with 12 bases remaining between them. This CDR3 is built from 13 residues. The CDR3 sequence: CSAPGTPNTEAFF. CDR3 nucleotides: TGCAGTGCTCCCGGGACACCTAACACTGAAGCTTTCTTT.

Many counts were recorded for this clonotype. The chain employs TRBV6-6 and TRBJ2-5; D uncertain. The CDR3 is made up of 12 amino acids. Germline V gene sequence: CDR1 MNHNY, CDR2 SVGAGI (reference sequence). Deletions cut 8 bases from V and 4 bases from J, with 11 bases between. CDR3 amino acids: CASLGLGETQYF. CDR3 coding DNA: TGTGCCAGCCTAGGGCTAGGAGAGACCCAGTACTTC.

V gene TRBV20-1 combines with J gene TRBJ2-5; either TRBD1 or TRBD2 may fit D (5 bases each). Germline V lookup: CDR1 DFQATT, CDR2 SNEGSKA (reference sequence). This CDR3 spans 14 amino acids. Trimming pared 0 bases from V and 4 bases from J, leaving 12 bases between. The CDR3 coding sequence is TGCAGTGCTAGAGATCGGGGCGTCCCAGAGACCCAGTACTTC. It specifies CSARDRGVPETQYF.

With regard to this clonotype: One end of the junction does not line up with germline, which may come from a read error. The chain employs TRBV7-7 and TRBJ2-1; TRBD1 aligns across 12 bases. Germline values: CDR1 SSHAT, CDR2 FNYEAQ (reference sequence). The CDR3 loop spans 15 amino acids. The CDR3 loop is CASSLGTGGLNEQFF. The CDR3 DNA follows: TGTGCTAGCAGCTTAGGGACAGGGGGCTTAAATGAGCAGTTCTTC.

The CDR3: CASSPVGQYEQYF. The CDR3, as DNA: TGTGCCAGCTCACCAGTAGGGCAGTACGAGCAGTACTTC. The chain has TRBV18 and TRBJ2-7; no firm D call. V was shortened by 2 bases and J by 4 bases, with 9 bases between the two germline ends. The CDR3 contains 13 residues. Germline lookup yields CDR1 KGHSH and CDR2 LQKENI.

This chain links TRBV12-3 or TRBV12-4 with TRBJ2-3; D is unresolved. V lost 3 bases and J lost 2, with 12 bases in between. The CDR3 sequence is 15 residues long. CDR3 nucleotides: TGTGCCAGCAGTTTGGTTACTACGGTCACAGATACGCAGTATTTT. Protein: CASSLVTTVTDTQYF.

In this sample, this clonotype turned up a few times. This rearrangement joins TRBV20-1 to TRBJ2-7; 8 bases are shared with TRBD2. V was clipped by 3 bases and J by 1 base; unmatched bases: 5. CDR1 and CDR2 from the germline V gene are DFQATT and SNEGSKA (reference sequence). This CDR3 has 14 amino acids. CDR3 amino acids: CSASGRAASYEQYF. The CDR3 DNA reads TGCAGTGCTAGCGGGAGGGCCGCGTCCTACGAGCAGTACTTC.

This clonotype was found a few times. This chain connects TRBV7-9 to TRBJ2-5, with 7 nucleotides matching TRBD2. CDR1 and CDR2 from the germline V gene are SEHNR and FQNEAQ (reference sequence). Trimming removed 1 base from V and 5 bases from J; junction bases left unmatched: 10. The CDR3 has 16 amino acids. Here the CDR3 reads CASSLGGESGAETQYF. CDR3 nucleotides: TGTGCCAGCAGCTTAGGCGGGGAGAGCGGGGCTGAGACCCAGTACTTC.

V usage is TRBV10-3 and J usage is TRBJ2-7; D could derive from TRBD1 or TRBD2 (5 bases each). Trimming took 0 bases from V and 7 from J, leaving 13 bases between them. This CDR3 is 14 amino acids long. Germline lookup yields CDR1 ENHRY and CDR2 SYGVKD. This chain's CDR3 is CAISESGTFGEQYF. The CDR3 region has the DNA TGTGCCATCAGTGAGTCGGGGACCTTTGGAGAGCAGTACTTC.